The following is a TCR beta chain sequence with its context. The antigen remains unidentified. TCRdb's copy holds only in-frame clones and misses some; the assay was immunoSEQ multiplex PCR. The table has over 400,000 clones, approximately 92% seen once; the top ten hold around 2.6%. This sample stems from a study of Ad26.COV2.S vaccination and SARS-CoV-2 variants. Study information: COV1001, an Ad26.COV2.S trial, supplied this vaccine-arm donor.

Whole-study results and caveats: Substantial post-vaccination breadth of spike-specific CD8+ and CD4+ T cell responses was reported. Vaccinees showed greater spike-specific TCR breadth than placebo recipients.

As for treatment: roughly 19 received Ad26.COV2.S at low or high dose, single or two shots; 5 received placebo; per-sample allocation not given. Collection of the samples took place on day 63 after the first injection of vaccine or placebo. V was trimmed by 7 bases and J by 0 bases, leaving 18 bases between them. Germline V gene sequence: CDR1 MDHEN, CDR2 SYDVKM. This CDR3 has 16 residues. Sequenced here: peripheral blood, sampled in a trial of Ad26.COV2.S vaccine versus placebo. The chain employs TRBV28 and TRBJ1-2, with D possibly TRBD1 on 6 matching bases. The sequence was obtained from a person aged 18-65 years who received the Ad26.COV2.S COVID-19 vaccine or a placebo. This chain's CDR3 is CASNGGRTAPNYGYTF. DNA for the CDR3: TGTGCCAGCAACGGTGGAAGGACAGCCCCTAACTATGGCTACACCTTC.